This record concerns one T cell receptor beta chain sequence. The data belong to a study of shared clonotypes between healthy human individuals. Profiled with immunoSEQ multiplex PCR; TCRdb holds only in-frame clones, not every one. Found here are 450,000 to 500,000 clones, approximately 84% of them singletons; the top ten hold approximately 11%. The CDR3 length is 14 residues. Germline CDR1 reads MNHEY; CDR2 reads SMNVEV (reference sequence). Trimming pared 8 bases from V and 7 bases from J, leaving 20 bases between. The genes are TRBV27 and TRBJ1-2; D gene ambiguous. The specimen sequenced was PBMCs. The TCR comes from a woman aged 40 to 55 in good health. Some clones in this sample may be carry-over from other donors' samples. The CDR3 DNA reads TGTGCCAGCGGTAGTATTGGGCGACGTGGTGGCTACACCTTC. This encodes CASGSIGRRGGYTF.